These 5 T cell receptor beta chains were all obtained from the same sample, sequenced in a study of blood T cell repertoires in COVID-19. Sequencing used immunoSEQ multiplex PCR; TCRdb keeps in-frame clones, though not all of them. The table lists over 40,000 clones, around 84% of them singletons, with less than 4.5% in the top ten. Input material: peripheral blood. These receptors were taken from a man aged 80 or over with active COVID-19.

As DNA, the CDR3 is TGTGCCAGCAGTTTATCGACAGGGGCCAACACTGAAGCTTTCTTT. Residues: CASSLSTGANTEAFF. The V call is TRBV27, the J call TRBJ1-1; 8 nucleotides match TRBD1. The CDR3 is 15 residues long. CDR1 MNHEY and CDR2 SMNVEV come from the germline V gene (reference sequence). J lost 2 bases, V lost 0 bases, and 2 bases had no gene match.

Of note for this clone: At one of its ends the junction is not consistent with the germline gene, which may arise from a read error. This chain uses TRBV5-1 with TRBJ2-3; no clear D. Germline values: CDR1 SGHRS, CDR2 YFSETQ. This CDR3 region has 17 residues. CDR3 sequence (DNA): TGCGCCGGCAGCTTGGCCGGTGCCCAAGCCCGGGCAGATACGCAGTATTTT. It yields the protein CAGSLAGAQARADTQYF.

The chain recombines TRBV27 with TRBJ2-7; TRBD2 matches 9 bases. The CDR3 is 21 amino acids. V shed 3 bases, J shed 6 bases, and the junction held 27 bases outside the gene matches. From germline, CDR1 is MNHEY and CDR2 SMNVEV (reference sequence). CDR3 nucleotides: TGTGCCAGCAGTTTTAGATCTTTCGGTGATAGGTGGGGCGGGAGGGTACGCGAGCAGTACTTC. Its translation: CASSFRSFGDRWGGRVREQYF.

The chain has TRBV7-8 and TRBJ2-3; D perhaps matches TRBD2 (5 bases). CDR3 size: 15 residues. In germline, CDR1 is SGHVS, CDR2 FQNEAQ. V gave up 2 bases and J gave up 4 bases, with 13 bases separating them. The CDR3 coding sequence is TGTGCCAGCAGCTTAAGTAGCGTGAGGGCAGATACGCAGTATTTT. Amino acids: CASSLSSVRADTQYF.

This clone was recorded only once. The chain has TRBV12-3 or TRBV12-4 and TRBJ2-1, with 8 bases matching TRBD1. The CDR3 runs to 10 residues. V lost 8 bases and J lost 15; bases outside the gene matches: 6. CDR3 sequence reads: CASQDRVRFF. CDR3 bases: TGTGCCAGCCAGGACAGGGTTCGGTTCTTC.